Following are 11 T cell receptor beta chains from one sample sequenced in a study of T cell repertoires in aging, cancer and after chemotherapy. Amplification of TCR beta used genomic DNA extracted from peripheral blood. A mixed TRB-A/B primer pool amplified rearranged TRB by multiplex touch-down PCR. One entry per CDR3 protein results from TCRdb running MiXCR on the multiplex PCR reads. Among about 13,000 distinct CDR3 sequences listed, about 25% were seen once. The sequenced material came from blood. Receptors were obtained from a human donor in good health.

This clonotype was counted only a few times. The CDR3 coding sequence is TGTGCCAGCAGTGAAAATCAGTACGAGCAGTACTTC. Amino acid sequence: CASSENQYEQYF. This rearrangement joins TRBV6-5 to TRBJ2-7; D remains unclear. V shed 5 bases and J shed 4 bases, with 9 bases lying between them. There are 12 residues in the CDR3. Germline V gives CDR1 MNHEY, CDR2 SVGAGI.

The V gene is TRBV7-2, the J gene TRBJ2-7; weak D call: TRBD2 (5 bases). V dropped 6 bases and J dropped 0 bases, with 24 bases sitting between them. CDR3 length: 18 amino acids. The germline CDR1 and CDR2 sequences are SGHTA and FQGNSA. This CDR3 reads CASSVTESGSSFSYEQYF. The CDR3 DNA sequence: TGTGCCAGCAGTGTAACGGAAAGCGGCAGTTCTTTCTCCTACGAGCAGTACTTC.

The chain recombines TRBV5-1 with TRBJ1-2; D gene unclear. The germline V gene has CDR1 SGHRS and CDR2 YFSETQ. The V end was cut by 0 bases, the J end by 4 bases, with 10 bases between. The CDR3 sequence is 14 residues long. The CDR3 DNA reads as TGCGCCAGCAGCTTGGTAGGGATTGGCTATGGCTACACCTTC. Amino acid sequence: CASSLVGIGYGYTF.

In its sample, this clonotype was seen a few times. The V call is TRBV20-1, the J call TRBJ1-4; TRBD1 is a possible D gene (5 bases). CDR3 length: 14 residues. V gave up 6 bases and J gave up 7 bases, with 18 bases separating them. From germline, CDR1 is DFQATT and CDR2 SNEGSKA (reference sequence). As DNA, the CDR3 is TGCAGTGCCCCGGGCGGGGGTGGTGGTGAAAAACTGTTTTTT. Translated: CSAPGGGGGEKLFF.

The genes are TRBV6-4 and TRBJ1-2; no clear D gene. This CDR3 has 13 residues. In germline, CDR1 is MRHNA, CDR2 SNTAGT. V dropped 10 bases and J dropped 3 bases, with 15 bases sitting between them. The CDR3 sequence is CATSPTVYYGYTF. The CDR3 nucleotides are TGTGCCACGAGCCCGACGGTCTACTATGGCTACACCTTC.

CDR3 residues: CASSTGRDQYF. For the CDR3, the DNA is TGTGCCAGCAGCACAGGACGTGATCAGTACTTC. The chain is built from TRBV13 and TRBJ2-7; weak D call: TRBD1 (5 bases). Trimming cost V 5 bases and J 10 bases, with 12 bases left between them. Germline loops: CDR1 PRHDT, CDR2 FYEKMQ (reference sequence). This CDR3 has 11 residues.

This clonotype was counted only a few times. V and J are TRBV5-4 and TRBJ2-6; D remains ambiguous. Per germline, CDR1 SGHNT and CDR2 YYREEE (reference sequence). The V end lost 0 bases, the J end lost 0 bases, and 4 bases lay between the germline ends. This CDR3 has 15 amino acids. DNA of the CDR3: TGTGCCAGCAGCTTGGTCTCCTCTGGGGCCAACGTCCTGACTTTC. Its translation: CASSLVSSGANVLTF.

The sample holds a few counts of this clonotype. This chain joins TRBV15 and TRBJ2-2; D is unclear. There are 14 residues in the CDR3. Trimming pared 8 bases from V and 0 bases from J, leaving 10 bases between. CDR1 LNHNV and CDR2 YYDKDF come from the germline V gene (reference sequence). The CDR3 DNA reads TGTGCCACCCGCGTGGCCCCGAACACCGGGGAGCTGTTTTTT. Protein sequence: CATRVAPNTGELFF.

The sample holds many counts of this clonotype. The chain has TRBV19 and TRBJ1-5, with 7 bases lining up with TRBD1. The CDR3 is 17 amino acids. Germline loops: CDR1 LNHDA, CDR2 SQIVND (reference sequence). The ends lost 3 bases at V and 3 bases at J; junction bases unmatched: 11. Here the CDR3 DNA reads TGTGCCAGTAGTATTGGGCGATTCGACAGGGACAATCAGCCCCAGCATTTT. Translated, it gives CASSIGRFDRDNQPQHF.

This clonotype appeared a few times. The chain recombines TRBV6-4 with TRBJ1-1, with a weak D call TRBD1 (5 bases). The CDR3 is made up of 14 amino acids. Germline V gene sequence: CDR1 MRHNA, CDR2 SNTAGT. V lost 5 bases and J lost 4, with 14 bases in between. The DNA for the CDR3 is TGTGCCAGCAGTTCGCAGGGAGGTGTCACTGAAGCTTTCTTT. The encoded protein is CASSSQGGVTEAFF.

This clonotype has more than one count but fewer than ten. The rearrangement uses TRBV11-2 and TRBJ1-6; 8 bases are a match to TRBD1. The CDR3 is 17 residues long. In germline, CDR1 is SGHAT, CDR2 FQNNGV. With 5 bases clipped from V and 7 bases from J, the junction kept 13 bases outside the gene matches. The CDR3 loop reads CASSPGDRIIENSPLHF. CDR3 nucleotide sequence: TGTGCCAGCAGCCCCGGGGACAGGATAATCGAAAATTCACCCCTCCACTTT. The complete variable domain, with remaining parts taken from reference TRBV11-2 and TRBJ1-6, reads EAGVAQSPRYKIIEKRQSVAFWCNPISGHATLYWYQQILGQGPKLLIQFQNNGVVDDSQLPKDRFSAERLKGVDSTLKIQPAKLEDSAVYLCASSPGDRIIENSPLHFGNGTRLTVT.